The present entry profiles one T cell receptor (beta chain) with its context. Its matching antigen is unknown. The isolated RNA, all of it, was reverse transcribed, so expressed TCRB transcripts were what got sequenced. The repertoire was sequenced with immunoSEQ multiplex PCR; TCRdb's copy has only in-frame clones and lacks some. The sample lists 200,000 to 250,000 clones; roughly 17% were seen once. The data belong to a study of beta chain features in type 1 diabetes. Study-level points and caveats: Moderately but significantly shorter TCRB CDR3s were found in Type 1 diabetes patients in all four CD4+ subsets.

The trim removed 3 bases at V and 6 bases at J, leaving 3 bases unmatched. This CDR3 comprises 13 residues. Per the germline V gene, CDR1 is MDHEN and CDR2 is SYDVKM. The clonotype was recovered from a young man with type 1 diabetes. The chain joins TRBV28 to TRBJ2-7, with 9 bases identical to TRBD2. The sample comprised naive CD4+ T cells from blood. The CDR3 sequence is CASSLPAGGEQYF. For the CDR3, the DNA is TGTGCCAGCAGTTTGCCAGCGGGGGGCGAGCAGTACTTC. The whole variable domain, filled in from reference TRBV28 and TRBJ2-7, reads DVKVTQSSRYLVKRTGEKVFLECVQDMDHENMFWYRQDPGLGLRLIYFSYDVKMKEKGDIPEGYSVSREKKERFSLILESASTNQTSMYLCASSLPAGGEQYFGPGTRLTVT.